This T cell receptor (beta chain) was identified in a study of cytomegalovirus exposure and HLA in healthy donors (dated by TCRdb to about 2017). For context, the study as a whole: An earlier analysis of 550 to 700 of the donors reported more than 250 Gb of sequence data and some 100 million unique TCR beta sequences from 150 million to 200 million T cells. All discovery cohort repertoires had been generated using a single sequencing platform. In a later genetic analysis, genome-wide SNP genotypes for about 55% of the roughly 700 donors were used, and that subset was treated as a discovery cohort. Of the roughly 400 genotyped donors, 81% were placed in the genetic ancestry cluster associated with self-reported Caucasian donors. The later analysis used no new phenotypic data to find candidate immune exposures, relying instead on TCR beta sequences and their occurrence across donors. The study aimed to test whether cataloging public T cell receptors could reveal signatures of past pathogen exposure. In a later analysis, previously published TCR beta repertoires from several hundred donors were re-analyzed and high-resolution HLA genotyping was added so that TCR occurrence patterns could be studied. Typing coverage varied by locus: about 620-640 donors for A, B, C, DRB1 and DQB1; approximately 500 for DQA1; more than 600 for DPA1; around 490 for DPB1. Among some 410 genotyped donors of the cohort, an average of approximately 240,000 unique TCR beta nucleotide sequences was sequenced per donor, of which about 19% were non-productive. A separate validation cohort of over a hundred different subjects was used in addition to the roughly 620-subject first cohort. Because of strong linkage in the cohort, five DR-DQ haplotypes were treated as single units for association and clustering. The study profiled the T cell repertoires of hundreds of subjects by immunosequencing and related them to cytomegalovirus serostatus. The study combined high-throughput TCR immunosequencing, statistical association of individual TCRs with disease status, and machine learning to predict cytomegalovirus infection status. In an earlier analysis of over 550 of the donors, high-throughput TCR beta sequencing was used to judge whether each TCR beta V gene segment behaved as functional or pseudogenic. HLA typing covered class I and class II loci at four-digit resolution. Donor age, sex, ethnicity and CMV serostatus were collected together with the repertoire data. An early release that covered more than 550 HLA-typed donors contained approximately 300 gigabases of sequencing data and tens of millions of unique TCR sequences. General study outcomes and caveats: In a later analysis, 16,951 TCR beta sequences were associated with specific HLA alleles at a false discovery rate of 0.05. The authors suggested that the approach could potentially be generalized to other disease states and immunological phenotypes. A group of highly shared sequence variants was considered likely to be a technical artifact of the sequencing pipeline. Linkage disequilibrium might explain the correlated functional status among segregating V segments, but an unknown experimental factor could not be ruled out. The presence/absence analyses assumed that sequencing depth was roughly uniform across donors, and that assumption may not be true. The study listed approximately 150 TCR beta chains as associated with cytomegalovirus. According to a later analysis, TCR association rates differed among HLA loci, with DRB1 alleles showing the most associated TCRs and HLA-C alleles showing the fewest. In both the original and validation cohorts, the classifier was reported to diagnose cytomegalovirus status with high specificity and sensitivity. In an earlier analysis of 500 to 650 of the donors, most TCR beta V segments appeared in productive rearrangements about 87% or about 30% of the time, broadly matching IMGT annotations. V-gene and J-gene trimming of TCR beta chains was associated with a missense DCLRE1C variant in a later genetic analysis, and the association was replicated in an independent cohort. A later analysis found that most CMV-associated TCR beta chains appeared HLA-restricted, with HLA associations seemingly driven largely by CMV exposure. While some public TCRs were present in many individuals, most TCR sequences turned up only very rarely across donors. According to a later analysis, parvovirus B19, influenza, CMV and Epstein-Barr virus appeared linked to several top co-occurrence clusters. According to a later genetic analysis, donors in an Asian-associated ancestry cluster had fewer N-insertions in productive TCRs than the approximately 700-donor mean. For the cohort, immune exposure information was limited to CMV serostatus. Assigning TCR associations to individual alleles was difficult when HLA alleles, especially DR and DQ, strongly co-occurred. A few of the identified cytomegalovirus-associated TCR beta chains were confirmed in vitro to be specific for cytomegalovirus antigens. A further reported finding was that TCR beta sequences accurately predicted the HLA-A and HLA-B alleles for most subjects in the first cohort. Because counts were too low, seventeen rarely observed V segments, including chromosome 9 orphons, were excluded from the earlier analysis of around 590 of the donors. In this cohort, only TCR beta chains were sequenced, and detectable features were limited by the absence of alpha or paired-chain data. Because HLA typing was unavailable for some donors at each locus, only the typed subset was used in association tests. In a later analysis, HLA-associated TCR beta chains showed more clonal expansion and lower generation probabilities than non-associated chains that were equally common.

The cohort comprised 666 healthy bone marrow donors. At the time of sampling, every cohort member was nominally healthy, though immune exposures that went unrecorded were likely present. The donor tested CMV seropositive and was one of the 289 seropositive cohort members. A peripheral blood sample was collected from each donor, and TCR beta sequencing was performed on peripheral blood mononuclear cells. The Qiagen DNeasy Blood Extraction Kit was used to extract genomic DNA from the blood cell samples. This clone was counted between two and nine times. Its antigen is still unknown. The sample holds no much larger clone one base away, and base qualities are not on file. Receptors were amplified or captured by the immunoSEQ multiplex PCR assay. The multiplex PCR relied on a mix of 60 forward primers for TCR Vbeta segments and 13 reverse primers for TCR Jbeta segments. A multiplex PCR assay on genomic DNA amplified the CDR3 region of rearranged TCR beta genes. The amplified TCR beta libraries were sequenced on the Illumina HiSeq System as 87-base-pair reads. As for the original processing: In a later analysis, around 80 million unique TCR beta chains were counted across the roughly 700 repertoires, and roughly 9.9 million of these chains were shared by at least two donors. Raw reads were error-corrected and collapsed into unique sequences with a nearest-neighbor algorithm that merged closely related sequences to remove PCR and sequencing errors. Alignment of CDR3 sequences to IMGT reference sequences was used to assign V, D and J gene segments. For a sequence to be retained, at least a six-nucleotide match to both a V gene segment and a J gene segment was required. A rearrangement was called productive if the CDR3 had no stop codons and remained in frame with V and J, and every other rearrangement was called non-productive. Following IMGT convention, CDR3 was defined as the stretch from the second conserved V-encoded cysteine up to the conserved J-encoded phenylalanine. In an earlier analysis of more than 550 of the donors, sequences lacking an unambiguous match to a single V gene segment were excluded. In an earlier analysis of 587 of the donors, a V segment was called functional when productive rearrangements were above 56.7%, and segregating when the standard deviation between donors exceeded 5%. To diagnose cytomegalovirus status from the catalog of TCR beta chain sequences, a statistical classification framework was built. In a later analysis, V and J genes were assigned by comparing TCR nucleotide sequences against IMGT/GENE-DB human TR gene sequences. Using the TCRdist pipeline, a later analysis assigned CDR3 sequences along with most-parsimonious VDJ recombination scenarios. In a later analysis, each TCR beta chain was defined by its CDR3 amino acid sequence together with its V-gene family, and reads without a unique V-gene family were excluded. As a way to deal with suspected cross-contamination and a sequencing artifact, a later analysis dropped 450 to 600 nucleotide sequences that were highly shared and had low generation probability. For each public chain, a later analysis derived a clonal expansion index from normalized ranks of inferred template counts within each repertoire. Generation probabilities in a later analysis came from a VDJ recombination model fitted to out-of-frame rearrangements, and those results were checked against IGoR. Hypergeometric tests were used in a later analysis to score TCR-TCR, TCR-HLA and TCR-CMV co-occurrence, with a repertoire-size bias correction applied to the TCR pairs. In a later analysis, false discovery rates were estimated by permuting HLA or CMV assignments 20 times. A later analysis grouped co-occurring TCRs with DBSCAN, adding TCRdist sequence similarity when clustering within HLA-allele-positive subsets. Repertoires with fewer than 30,000 or more than 120,000 public chains, plus five repertoires with anomalous nucleotide sharing, were excluded from co-occurrence clustering. In TCRdb, the immuneACCESS table is reduced to in-frame sequences with V and J assigned. These tables do not hold every clone; where another copy was compared, an unresolved V gene accounts for under half, and the others remain unexplained. D and trimming were read from the DNA, whereas the V and J calls and clone size are those reported in that table. Recorded for this sample are some 93,000 clones; around a tenth of them occurred a single time. The top ten clonotypes cover 4.5% to 6% of the sample.

The source of this sequence is a man aged 50-60 years in good health and CMV-seropositive. Sequencing was performed on PBMCs.

The nucleotides read TGTGCCAGCAGTTTGGTCGGTGGAAACACCATATATTTT. It is translated as CASSLVGGNTIYF. The rearranged segments are TRBV27 and TRBJ1-3, with no confident D gene call. Taken from the germline V gene (reference sequence), the CDR1 and CDR2 loops are MNHEY and SMNVEV. Trimming costs V 3 bases and J 3 bases, and their ends lie 6 bases apart. From its cysteine to its phenylalanine, the CDR3 spans 13 amino acids. The kept DNA is CDR3 alone, 39 bases in frame from the first base.